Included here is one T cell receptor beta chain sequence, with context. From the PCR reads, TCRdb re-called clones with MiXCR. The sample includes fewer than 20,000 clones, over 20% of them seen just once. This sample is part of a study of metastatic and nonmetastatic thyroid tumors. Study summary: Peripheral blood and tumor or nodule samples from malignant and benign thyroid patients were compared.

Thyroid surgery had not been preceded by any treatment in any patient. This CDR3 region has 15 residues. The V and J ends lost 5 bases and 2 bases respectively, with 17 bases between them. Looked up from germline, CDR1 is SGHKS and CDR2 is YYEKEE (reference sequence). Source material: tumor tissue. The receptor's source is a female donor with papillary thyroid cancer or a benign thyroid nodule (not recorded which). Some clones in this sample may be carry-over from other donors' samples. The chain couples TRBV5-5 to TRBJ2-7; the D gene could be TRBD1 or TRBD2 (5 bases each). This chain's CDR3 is CASRQTRDLTYEQYF. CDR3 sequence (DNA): TGTGCCAGCAGACAGACCCGGGACCTCACCTACGAGCAGTACTTC.